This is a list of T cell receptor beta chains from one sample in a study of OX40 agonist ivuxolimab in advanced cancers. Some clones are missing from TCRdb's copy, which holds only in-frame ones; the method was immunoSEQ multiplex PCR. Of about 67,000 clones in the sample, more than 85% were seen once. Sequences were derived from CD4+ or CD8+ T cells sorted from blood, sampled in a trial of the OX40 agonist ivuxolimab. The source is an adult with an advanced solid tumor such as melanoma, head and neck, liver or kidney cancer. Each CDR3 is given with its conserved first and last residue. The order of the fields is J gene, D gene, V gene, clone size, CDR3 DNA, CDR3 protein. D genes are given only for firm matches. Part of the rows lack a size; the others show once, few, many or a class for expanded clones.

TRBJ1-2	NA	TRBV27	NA	TGTGCCAGCAGCCTTGGAGGGAACGGCTACACCTTC	CASSLGGNGYTF
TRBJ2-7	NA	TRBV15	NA	TGTGCCACCAGCAGAGATGGGAGGGAGCAGTACTTC	CATSRDGREQYF
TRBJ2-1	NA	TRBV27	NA	TGTGCCAGCCGGGAAAGAAGGCGGGACGCCTACAATGAGCAGTTCTTC	CASRERRRDAYNEQFF
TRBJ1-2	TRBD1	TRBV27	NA	TGTGCCAGCAGTCCCGGGACAGGGGGAAACTATGGCTACACCTTC	CASSPGTGGNYGYTF
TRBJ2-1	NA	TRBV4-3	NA	TGCGCCAGCAGCCAAGATCATCGGGGTCCTGAGCAGTTCTTC	CASSQDHRGPEQFF
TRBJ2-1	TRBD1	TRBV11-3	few	TGTGCCAGCAGCTTAGGGACAGGGGATGTCAATGAGCAGTTCTTC	CASSLGTGDVNEQFF
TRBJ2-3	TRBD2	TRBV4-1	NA	TGCGCCAGCAGCTTACGACTAGCGGGAGGGCCCACAGATACGCAGTATTTT	CASSLRLAGGPTDTQYF
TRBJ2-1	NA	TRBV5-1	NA	TGCGCCAGCAGCTTGGTGGGGTCCGCGGGACATTCACATGAGCAGTTCTTC	CASSLVGSAGHSHEQFF
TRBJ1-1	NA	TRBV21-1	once	TGTGCCAGCAGCAACATCGACACTGAAGCTTTCTTT	CASSNIDTEAFF
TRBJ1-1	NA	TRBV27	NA	TGTGCCAGCAGTTTATCGATGTGGGACATAGAAAAGAACACTGAAGCTTTCTTT	CASSLSMWDIEKNTEAFF
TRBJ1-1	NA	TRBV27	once	TGTGCCAGCGGCTTTTCTCTTACTGAAGCTTTCTTT	CASGFSLTEAFF
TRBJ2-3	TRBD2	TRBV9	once	TGTGCCAGCAGCGGAAGGGGACTAGTTGGAGATACGCAGTATTTT	CASSGRGLVGDTQYF
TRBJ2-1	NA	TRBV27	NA	TGTGCCAGCAAGAAGGAGGGCGGGACCTCCTACAATGAGCAGTTCTTC	CASKKEGGTSYNEQFF
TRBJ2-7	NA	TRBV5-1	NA	TGCGCCAGCAGCTTGGTCCAGGGATTTTACGAGCAGTACTTC	CASSLVQGFYEQYF